This T cell receptor beta chain appears in the sequencing data of a study of blood T cells in healthy people across ages. Background on the study: About one barcoded beta molecule was captured per two T cells (by template switching).

Then a second PCR, running about 6 to 12 cycles, was carried out with a sample-barcoded 5' primer and a J-beta primer mix. TCRdb analysed the 5' RACE reads with MiXCR anew, one entry per CDR3 protein. The sample has some 1.1 million distinct CDR3 sequences; less than 45% are singletons. Donation came from healthy Caucasian individuals in Russia who were aged roughly 6 to 95. Researchers report isolating at least 6.5 million PBMCs per sample. This CDR3 has 14 residues. The V end was cut by 0 bases, the J end by 2 bases, with 10 bases between. Germline loops: CDR1 DFQATT, CDR2 SNEGSKA (reference sequence).

This TCR was sampled from a man between 18 and 29 years old in good health. Material for sequencing was blood. The chain recombines TRBV20-1 with TRBJ1-2, with a tentative D call TRBD1 (5 bases). The CDR3 DNA reads TGCAGTGCTAGAGAATCCGGGGGAAACTATGGCTACACCTTC. Its translation is CSARESGGNYGYTF.